The rows below give T cell receptor beta chains drawn from one sample of a study of blood T cell repertoires in COVID-19. Data came from immunoSEQ multiplex PCR; TCRdb stores just in-frame clones and leaves some out. The table includes around 220,000 clones, around 80% detected once. The sequenced sample consisted of PBMCs or T cells enriched from blood (not recorded which). Source of these receptors: a woman in her forties with acute COVID-19. CDR3s include the opening cysteine and the closing phenylalanine or tryptophan. A D gene is named only where the DNA matches it firmly. A clone size is listed for some rows: how often the clone was seen (once, few, many), or a class if it is expanded.

>TRBV4-1|TRBJ2-7|-|TRBD2
CASSQKGAGTSGSTYEQYF
TGCGCCAGCAGCCAAAAGGGGGCCGGGACTAGCGGGAGTACCTACGAGCAGTACTTC
>TRBV6-1|TRBJ2-3|-|TRBD2
CASSEDPGAGTDTQYF
TGTGCCAGCAGTGAAGACCCGGGAGCGGGGACAGATACGCAGTATTTT
>TRBV5-4|TRBJ2-7|-|TRBD2
CASSSTSGRSQYF
TGTGCCAGCAGCTCGACTAGCGGGAGATCTCAGTACTTC
>TRBV6-5|TRBJ1-4|once|-
CASSYSHRLNEKLFF
TGTGCCAGCAGTTACTCTCACAGGCTGAATGAAAAACTGTTTTTT
>TRBV18|TRBJ2-1|-|TRBD2
CASSPGLAGFNEQFF
TGTGCCAGCTCACCAGGACTAGCGGGATTCAATGAGCAGTTCTTC
>TRBV9|TRBJ1-3|-|-
CASSVAGPGNTIYF
TGTGCCAGCAGCGTAGCAGGGCCTGGAAACACCATATATTTT
>TRBV14|TRBJ2-7|-|TRBD2
CASSRRTGTSHEQYF
TGTGCCAGCAGCCGAAGGACCGGGACTAGCCACGAGCAGTACTTC
>TRBV28|TRBJ2-5|-|TRBD2
CASSLGGVGETQYF
TGTGCCAGCAGTTTGGGGGGGGTGGGAGAGACCCAGTACTTC
>TRBV15|TRBJ1-1|-|-
CATSRPRALGRNTEAFF
TGTGCCACCAGCAGACCTCGGGCCCTGGGGAGAAACACTGAAGCTTTCTTT
>TRBV3-1/TRBV3-2|TRBJ1-5|many|TRBD1
CASSRGTAENQPQHF
TGTGCCAGCAGCCGCGGGACAGCCGAGAATCAGCCCCAGCATTTT
>TRBV9|TRBJ2-3|many|TRBD2
CASSVGLAGVADTQYF
TGTGCCAGCAGCGTAGGGCTAGCGGGAGTAGCAGATACGCAGTATTTT
>TRBV4-2|TRBJ2-1|-|TRBD2
CASSSMGLADQQFF
TGTGCCAGCAGCTCAATGGGACTAGCGGATCAGCAGTTCTTC
>TRBV7-2|TRBJ1-2|-|-
CASSPDRGSYGYTF
TGTGCCAGCAGCCCAGATAGGGGATCCTATGGCTACACCTTC
>TRBV28|TRBJ1-1|-|TRBD1
CASSPQGRITEAFF
TGTGCCAGCAGTCCACAGGGGAGGATCACTGAAGCTTTCTTT
>TRBV24-1|TRBJ2-3|-|TRBD2
CATSDWTSGGADTQYF
TGTGCCACCAGTGATTGGACTAGCGGGGGTGCAGATACGCAGTATTTT
>TRBV7-2|TRBJ1-2|once|-
CASSLARLSNYGYTF
TGTGCCAGCAGCTTAGCTCGACTCAGTAACTATGGCTACACCTTC
>TRBV7-9|TRBJ2-1|-|-
CASSLGRGLRNEQFF
TGTGCCAGCAGCTTAGGCCGAGGGCTTCGCAATGAGCAGTTCTTC
>TRBV4-1|TRBJ1-6|few|-
CASSPGRDNSPLHF
TGCGCCAGCAGCCCGGGCAGGGATAATTCACCCCTCCACTTT
>TRBV19|TRBJ1-5|-|-
CASSPSVDQPQHF
TGTGCCAGTAGTCCCTCCGTTGATCAGCCCCAGCATTTT
>TRBV11-3|TRBJ2-1|-|TRBD1
CASSLVQGARNEQFF
TGTGCCAGCAGCTTAGTCCAGGGGGCTAGGAATGAGCAGTTCTTC
>TRBV10-3|TRBJ1-5|-|TRBD1
CAIPGGGGDQPQHF
TGTGCCATCCCAGGGGGCGGGGGGGATCAGCCCCAGCATTTT
>TRBV5-1|TRBJ1-4|-|-
CASRLDRRTTNEKLFF
TGCGCCAGCAGGCTTGACAGGCGGACAACTAATGAAAAACTGTTTTTT
>TRBV4-3|TRBJ2-7|-|TRBD1
CASSLTGTGAYEQYF
TGCGCCAGCAGCCTAACGGGGACAGGGGCTTACGAGCAGTACTTC
>TRBV5-1|TRBJ1-2|-|-
CASSPPSQGYGYTF
TGCGCCAGCAGCCCCCCCTCTCAGGGTTATGGCTACACCTTC
>TRBV5-4|TRBJ2-4|-|-
CASSKRLDTTKNIQYF
TGTGCCAGCAGCAAAAGGCTCGACACCACCAAAAACATTCAGTACTTC
>TRBV6-1|TRBJ1-2|-|-
CASSETAGSKANYGYTF
TGTGCCAGCAGTGAGACGGCAGGGTCTAAGGCTAACTATGGCTACACCTTC
>TRBV18|TRBJ2-5|-|-
CASSPFDRLKETQYF
TGTGCCAGCTCACCCTTCGACAGGTTAAAAGAGACCCAGTACTTC
>TRBV30|TRBJ1-1|-|-
CAWSVMGLSTEAFF
TGTGCCTGGAGTGTAATGGGGCTGAGCACTGAAGCTTTCTTT
>TRBV24-1|TRBJ1-5|few|TRBD1
CATSDRDNQPQHF
TGTGCCACCTCGGACAGGGATAATCAGCCCCAGCATTTT
>TRBV7-6|TRBJ2-2|-|-
CASSDRGGFGGELFF
TGTGCCAGCAGCGACAGAGGGGGATTTGGCGGGGAGCTGTTTTTT
>TRBV6-5|TRBJ1-2|-|-
CASTTRAGNYGYTF
TGTGCCAGCACCACTCGCGCAGGGAACTATGGCTACACCTTC
>TRBV5-1|TRBJ1-4|-|-
CASSLAHPGSINEKLFF
TGCGCCAGCAGCTTGGCTCATCCCGGGTCCATTAATGAAAAACTGTTTTTT
>TRBV5-1|TRBJ2-3|-|TRBD2
CASSLRGLALGTDTQYF
TGCGCCAGCAGCTTGAGAGGACTAGCTTTAGGCACAGATACGCAGTATTTT
>TRBV24-1|TRBJ1-2|once|TRBD1
CATSDPTGDGGYTF
TGTGCCACCAGTGATCCTACAGGGGACGGCGGCTACACCTTC
>TRBV5-1|TRBJ2-1|-|TRBD2
CASSLKAGGYNEQFF
TGCGCCAGCAGCTTAAAAGCGGGGGGATACAATGAGCAGTTCTTC
>TRBV19|TRBJ2-2|-|TRBD2
CASTTGPPGLAGGNTGELFF
TGTGCCAGTACTACCGGACCTCCTGGACTAGCGGGGGGTAACACCGGGGAGCTGTTTTTT
>TRBV5-8|TRBJ1-1|few|-
CASSLGVEAFF
TGTGCCAGCAGCTTGGGAGTTGAAGCTTTCTTT
>TRBV11-3|TRBJ2-7|-|-
CASSLGGGTPYEQYF
TGTGCCAGCAGCTTAGGCGGCGGGACTCCCTACGAGCAGTACTTC
>TRBV27|TRBJ1-5|-|-
CASSSNNDRSNQPQHF
TGTGCCAGCAGTTCCAACAACGACAGGAGCAATCAGCCCCAGCATTTT
>TRBV11-2|TRBJ2-1|few|TRBD2
CASSLGGGSSYNEQFF
TGTGCCAGCAGCTTAGGAGGCGGGAGCTCCTACAATGAGCAGTTCTTC
>TRBV4-3|TRBJ1-1|few|-
CASSQGPGTGDTEAFF
TGCGCCAGCAGCCAAGGCCCGGGGACGGGGGACACTGAAGCTTTCTTT
>TRBV14|TRBJ2-7|many|-
CASSQEGRYNEQYF
TGTGCCAGCAGCCAAGAGGGGAGGTACAACGAGCAGTACTTC
>TRBV5-8|TRBJ1-2|-|TRBD1
CASSIGQGDYGYTF
TGTGCCAGCAGCATCGGACAGGGGGACTATGGCTACACCTTC
>TRBV6-5|TRBJ2-6|once|-
CASRGIDRPLVLTF
TGTGCCAGCAGAGGCATCGACAGGCCCCTTGTCCTGACTTTC
>TRBV12-5|TRBJ1-1|-|-
CASGLARQGGTEAFF
TGTGCTAGTGGTTTGGCCCGGCAGGGCGGCACTGAAGCTTTCTTT